Included here is one T cell receptor (beta chain) sequence, with context. This sample was included in a study of cytomegalovirus exposure and HLA in healthy donors. The PCR ran on 60 Vbeta and 13 Jbeta primers. The assay was immunoSEQ multiplex PCR, and TCRdb's table has in-frame clones only and misses some. This sample yields some 220,000 clones, of which roughly 79% are seen a single time; approximately 0.62% belongs to the top ten. The receptor was derived from a middle-aged woman in good health and CMV-seronegative. Sequenced: PBMCs.

CDR3 DNA sequence: TGTGCCAGCAGCTTGTTGAGGCACTTGAAAAGCTCCTACGAGCAGTACTTC. This translates into CASSLLRHLKSSYEQYF. The genes are TRBV5-4 and TRBJ2-7; D not certain. Trimming cost V 1 base and J 0 bases, with 17 bases left between them. Germline CDR1 SGHNT, CDR2 YYREEE (reference sequence). The CDR3 totals 17 residues.